This TCR beta chain derives from a study of response to subunit inactivated influenza vaccine. TCRdb called the RT-PCR reads again in MiXCR, with one record for every CDR3 protein. The sample holds more than 550,000 distinct CDR3 sequences; about 10% are singletons and the top ten take about 10%. The same sample was also used in a study of T cells expressing NK-cell markers. That work states: For TCR beta, cDNA was produced by 5'RACE template switching with UMIs. In over 5 donors, dominant CD3+CD56+NKG2C+ clonotypes ranked among the top 10 CD8+ clonotypes. A handful of donors showed these clonotypes also leading the CD3+CD56-NKG2C+ fraction. What remained unclear was the HCMV specificity of expanded NKG2C+ T cell clones.

This receptor was identified in a man aged 45-65 years who received an inactivated influenza vaccine. The input for sequencing was PBMCs from blood, taken on the day of vaccination.

The CDR3: CASTRSGGNQPQHF. The CDR3 coding sequence is TGTGCCAGCACCCGGTCGGGGGGCAATCAGCCCCAGCATTTT. This sequence joins TRBV6-1 and TRBJ1-5, with D possibly TRBD1 on 5 matching bases. CDR3 length: 14 amino acids. With 7 bases removed from V and 2 bases from J, the gap between germline ends came to 12 bases. Germline V gives CDR1 MNHNS, CDR2 SASEGT.